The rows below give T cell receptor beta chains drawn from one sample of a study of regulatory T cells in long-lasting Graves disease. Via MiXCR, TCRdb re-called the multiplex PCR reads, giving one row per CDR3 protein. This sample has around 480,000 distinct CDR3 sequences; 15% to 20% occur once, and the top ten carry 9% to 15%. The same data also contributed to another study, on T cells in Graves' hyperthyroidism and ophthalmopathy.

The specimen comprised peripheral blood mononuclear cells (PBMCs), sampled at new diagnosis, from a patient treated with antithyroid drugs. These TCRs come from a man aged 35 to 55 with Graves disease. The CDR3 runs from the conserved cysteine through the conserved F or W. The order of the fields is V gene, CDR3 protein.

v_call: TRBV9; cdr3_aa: CASSARDLGSEQYF
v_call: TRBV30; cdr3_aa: CAWSVRGRRIGNEQFF
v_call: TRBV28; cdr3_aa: CASSSTRQGRRAYGYTF
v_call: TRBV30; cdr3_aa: CAWTGGAGVGETQYF
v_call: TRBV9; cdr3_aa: CASSVESGRAYEQYF
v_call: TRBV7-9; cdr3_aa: CASSPDVGLASWEQYF
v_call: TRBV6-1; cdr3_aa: CASSKLAGTSTGELFF
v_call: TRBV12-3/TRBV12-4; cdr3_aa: CASTMGVNYGYTF
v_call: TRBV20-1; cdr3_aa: CSASSGPYNSPLHF
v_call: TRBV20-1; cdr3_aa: CSARSGQYSNQPQHF
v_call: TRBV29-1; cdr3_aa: CSVVAGPNEKLFF
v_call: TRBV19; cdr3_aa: CANVPLTGGTQETQYF
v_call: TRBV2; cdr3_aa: CASSRLREEAFF
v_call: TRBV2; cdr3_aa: CASSRRENGVNEQFF
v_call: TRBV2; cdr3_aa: CASRPRSESTEAFF
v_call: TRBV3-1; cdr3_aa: CASSQGKGRSHNVLTF
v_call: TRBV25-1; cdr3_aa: CATRDQTGHTEAFF
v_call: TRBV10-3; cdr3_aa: CAVSTHRIEAFF
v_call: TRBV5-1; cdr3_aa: CASSRGSGETQYF
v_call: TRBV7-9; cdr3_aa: CASSYAGGNEQFF
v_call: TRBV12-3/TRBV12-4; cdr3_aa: CASGRVSYEQYF
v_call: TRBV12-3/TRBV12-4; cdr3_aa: CASSPKGQVLYEQYF
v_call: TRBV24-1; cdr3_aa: CATPTGTSGVSYERYF
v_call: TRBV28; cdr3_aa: CASSSVGVSDTQYF
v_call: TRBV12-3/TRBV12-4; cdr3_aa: CASTLRTEAFF
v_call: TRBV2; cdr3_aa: CASSATSVYNEQFF
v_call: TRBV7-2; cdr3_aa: CASSASGEKLFF
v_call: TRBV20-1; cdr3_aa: CSAGTSGRPPDTQYF
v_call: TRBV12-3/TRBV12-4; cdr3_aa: CASSFSLNEQFF
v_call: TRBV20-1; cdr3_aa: CSACSGTSGGDEQFF
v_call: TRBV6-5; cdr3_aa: CASSYSAGVYAVPPTYGYTF
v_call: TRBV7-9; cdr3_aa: CASSKAGGNQPQHF
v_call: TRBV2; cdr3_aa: CASRGLGDTQYF
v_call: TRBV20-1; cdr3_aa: CSARPGTMIYEQYF
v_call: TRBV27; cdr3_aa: CASSWTSRNNEQFF
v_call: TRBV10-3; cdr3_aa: CAISGNTTYEQYF
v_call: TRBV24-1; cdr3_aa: CATSDPDRPQETQYF
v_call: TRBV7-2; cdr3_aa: CASSPQTSGYEQYF
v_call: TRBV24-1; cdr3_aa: CATSDKLPQPQHF
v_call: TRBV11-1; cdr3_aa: CASSMGRAYEQYF
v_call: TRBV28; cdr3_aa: CASSFNVPGGNGGYTF
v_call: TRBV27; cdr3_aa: CASSSSASSYEQYF
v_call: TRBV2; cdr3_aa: CASTFRDTTYEQYF
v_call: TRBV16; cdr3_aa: CASSQSIGAGGYGYTF
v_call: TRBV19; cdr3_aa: CASSSSGKETYEQYF